This T cell receptor (beta chain) originates from a study of T cells in Graves' hyperthyroidism and ophthalmopathy. The sample holds many counts of this clonotype. Its antigen is unknown. Study-wide points: Prediction of ophthalmopathy progression came a median approximately 6 months pre-onset. Blood also showed most of the thyroid clonotypes that were expanded above 0.001.

The CDR3 has 17 amino acids. Germline CDR1 LGHNT, CDR2 FRNRAP. The germline V and J ends were trimmed by 2 bases and 4 bases, with 17 bases remaining between them. The source material, RNA transcripts, was used to amplify TCR beta CDR3 regions. TCR CDR3 regions were first amplified by RT-PCR with HTBI primers. TCRdb processed the multiplex PCR reads anew with MiXCR; each CDR3 protein has one entry. The sample has more than 450,000 distinct CDR3 sequences, approximately 14% seen once. PBMCs were obtained from over 8.5 ml fresh peripheral blood. Sequencing was carried out using blood. The receptor's source is a woman aged 40 to 55 with Graves' hyperthyroidism. The genes are TRBV12-5 and TRBJ2-2; a weak D match, TRBD1 (7 bases). The CDR3 protein is CASGLWQGGATTGELFF. The CDR3 DNA reads TGTGCTAGTGGTTTGTGGCAGGGGGGTGCCACCACCGGGGAGCTGTTTTTT. The variable domain in full, with the rest retrieved from reference TRBV12-5 and TRBJ2-2, is DARVTQTPRHKVTEMGQEVTMRCQPILGHNTVFWYRQTMMQGLELLAYFRNRAPLDDSGMPKDRFSAEMPDATLATLKIQPSEPRDSAVYFCASGLWQGGATTGELFFGEGSRLTVL.